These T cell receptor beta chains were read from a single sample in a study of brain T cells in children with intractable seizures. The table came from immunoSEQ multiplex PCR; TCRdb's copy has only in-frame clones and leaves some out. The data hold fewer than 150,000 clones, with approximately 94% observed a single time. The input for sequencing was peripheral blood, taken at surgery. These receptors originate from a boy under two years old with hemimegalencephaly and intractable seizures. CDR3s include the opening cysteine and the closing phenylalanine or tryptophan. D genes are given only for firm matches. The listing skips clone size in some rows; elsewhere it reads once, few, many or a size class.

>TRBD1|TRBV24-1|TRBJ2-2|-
TGTGCCACCAGTGACCGCTGGCAGGGGGCGAACACCGGGGAGCTGTTTTTT
CATSDRWQGANTGELFF
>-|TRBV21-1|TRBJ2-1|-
TGTGCCAGCAGCAGAAAAGGGACTATCTACTACAATGAGCAGTTCTTC
CASSRKGTIYYNEQFF
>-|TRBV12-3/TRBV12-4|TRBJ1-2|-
TGTGCCAGCAGTTGGGGAGGCCTCTATGGCTACACCTTC
CASSWGGLYGYTF
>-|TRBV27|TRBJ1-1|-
TGTGCCAGCAGGAATCGGACTGAAGCTTTCTTT
CASRNRTEAFF
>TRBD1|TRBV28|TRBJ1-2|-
TGTGCCAGCAGTTTGCCAGGGGGCTATGGCTACACCTTC
CASSLPGGYGYTF
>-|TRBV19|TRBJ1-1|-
TGTGCCAGTAGCATCTCAAACACTGAAGCTTTCTTT
CASSISNTEAFF
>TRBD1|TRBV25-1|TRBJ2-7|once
TGTGCCAGCAGAGGGACAGGGTCCTACGAGCAGTACTTC
CASRGTGSYEQYF
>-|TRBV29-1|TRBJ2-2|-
TGCAGCGCTTTACCGGGACCAACAACCGGGGAGCTGTTTTTT
CSALPGPTTGELFF
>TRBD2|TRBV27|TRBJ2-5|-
TGTGCCAGCAGCTCACTAGCGGTCAGAGAGACCCAGTACTTC
CASSSLAVRETQYF
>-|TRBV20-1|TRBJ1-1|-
TGCAGTGCTAGTCTGGGGGTGAACACTGAAGCTTTCTTT
CSASLGVNTEAFF
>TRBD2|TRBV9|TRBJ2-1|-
TGTGCCAGCAGCGCTCGACTAGCGGGAGTGGGAAATGAGCAGTTCTTC
CASSARLAGVGNEQFF
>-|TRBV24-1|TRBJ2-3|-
TGTGCCACCAGTGACCCCCAAACAATAACAGGACGCACAGATACGCAGTATTTT
CATSDPQTITGRTDTQYF
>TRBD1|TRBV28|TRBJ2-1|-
TGTGCCAGCAGCCTCGGACAGGGGGGTTACGAGCAGTTCTTC
CASSLGQGGYEQFF
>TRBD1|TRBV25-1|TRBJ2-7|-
TGTGCCAGCAGTGAACAGGGGGCCTACGAGCAGTACTTC
CASSEQGAYEQYF
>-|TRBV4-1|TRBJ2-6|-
TGCGCCAGCAGCCAAGACAGCTCTGGGGCCAACGTCCTGACTTTC
CASSQDSSGANVLTF
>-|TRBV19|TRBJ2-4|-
TGTGCCAGTAGTATAGACCGGGACCGCCTAGCCAAAAACATTCAGTACTTC
CASSIDRDRLAKNIQYF
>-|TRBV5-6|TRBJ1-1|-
TGTGCCAGCAGCTTGGACGTTCTGTCGAACACTGAAGCTTTCTTT
CASSLDVLSNTEAFF
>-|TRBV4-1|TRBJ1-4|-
TGCGCCAGCAGCCCACCGGCGGGAAAACTGTTTTTT
CASSPPAGKLFF
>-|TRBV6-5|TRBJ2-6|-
TGTGCCAGCAGTTACGGGGAAGGGGGGGCCAACGTCCTGACTTTC
CASSYGEGGANVLTF
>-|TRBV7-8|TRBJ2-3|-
TGTGCCAGCAGCTGGAGCTTTTTTCCAGATACGCAGTATTTT
CASSWSFFPDTQYF
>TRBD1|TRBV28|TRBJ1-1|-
TGTGCCAGCAGGCCCCCGGACAGGGAGAACACTGAAGCTTTCTTT
CASRPPDRENTEAFF
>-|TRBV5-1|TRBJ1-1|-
TGCGCCAGCAGCTTGGTCGGGTTGGGGGCTTTCTTT
CASSLVGLGAFF
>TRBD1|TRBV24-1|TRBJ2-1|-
TGTGCCACCCCGACAGGGGCCCGATCCTACAATGAGCAGTTCTTC
CATPTGARSYNEQFF
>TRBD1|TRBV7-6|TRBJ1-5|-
TGTGCCAGCAGCTTACGACACGGACAGGGTGTTAGTCAGCCCCAGCATTTT
CASSLRHGQGVSQPQHF
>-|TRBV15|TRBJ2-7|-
TGTGCCACCAGCCGAGTACGATCCTACGAGCAGTACTTC
CATSRVRSYEQYF